This T cell receptor (beta chain) was captured by sequencing in a study of regulatory T cells in long-lasting Graves disease (TCRdb year 2021). Broadly, across the study: Patients with newly diagnosed Graves' disease had been on antithyroid drugs for under 3 months. Persistent Graves' disease patients were compared with newly diagnosed Graves' disease patients by peripheral blood TCR sequencing and RNA sequencing. The study was conducted in China and was registered as a clinical trial. A total of some 35 samples underwent TCR sequencing: some 13 from persistent and some 20 from newly diagnosed Graves' disease patients. Broad study findings and their caveats: The study examined only peripheral blood because the primary lesion, thyroid tissue, could not be accessed. The small sample size was acknowledged by the authors as a limitation that may reduce accuracy. Compared with newly diagnosed patients, patients with persistent Graves' disease had lower TCR Shannon entropy and fewer highly expanded clones, which suggests clonal expansion. TRBV28, TRBJ1-2 and TRBJ2-5 were preferentially used in persistent disease, while TRBV20-1 and TRBJ2-1 were favored in newly diagnosed disease. Patients with persistent disease shared more public clonotypes (roughly 2,900) than newly diagnosed patients did (more than 900). Only the TCR beta chain was sequenced and analyzed.

This clonotype was seen at least ten times. It lacks a known antigen. No quality values exist for individual bases; no much larger clone is one base distant. The receptor library was made with multiplex PCR. TCRdb names Illumina HiSeq 4000 as the instrument used. iRepertoire HTBI primers and Arm-PCR amplification of CDR3 regions were used to construct TCR beta libraries. Before sequencing, the PCR products went through gel purification. From the authors' description of their analysis: Gene usage analysis of CDR3 amino acid clonotypes relied on the roughly 60 TRBV and around 14 TRBJ segments identified across samples. COPE and FqMerger were used to merge the filtered high-quality paired reads into contigs. BLAST was used to align contigs to the IMGT TRBV, TRBD and TRBJ reference genes, and CDR3 was defined following IMGT. Any clonotype with a frequency above 0.1% was counted as a highly expanded clone. Repertoire diversity was measured by Shannon entropy, and V-J evenness by the Gini coefficient. Public clonotypes were defined as clonotypes shared by more than one individual. Through fastp at Q25 and MiXCR, TCRdb rebuilt clones from the public reads, retaining in-frame beta chains. Records with the same CDR3 protein are collapsed into one entry carrying the most frequent genes and DNA. The authors' filters were not applied to this entry. The table for this sample lists around 460,000 distinct CDR3 sequences; 14% of them were counted only once. The ten largest clones add up to around a sixth of the sample.

CDR1 and CDR2 are read off the germline V gene as MNHEY and SVGEGT. V sheds 2 bases and J sheds 1 base, leaving 11 bases between their ends. Inclusive of the bounding cysteine and phenylalanine, the CDR3 is 15 residues long. Only CDR3 DNA remains: 45 bases, in frame from the first base. This specimen's time point label, interpreted: newly diagnosed GD, antithyroid drugs for less than 3 months. For both TCR sequencing and RNA sequencing, RNA was extracted from PBMCs using TRIzol. The diagnosis of Graves' disease followed American Thyroid Association guidelines. Patients for the study were recruited at an endocrinology department in Xi'an, China. Each patient gave 8.5 to 9.5 milliliters of peripheral blood, collected in an EDTA anticoagulant tube. Ficoll Paque Plus density gradient separation was used to isolate PBMCs, and no further T cell sorting was performed. An Agilent 2100 Bioanalyzer and agarose gel were used to check RNA quality, and a NanoDrop 2000 was used to measure RNA concentration.

The sample was also linked to a second study, of T cells in Graves' hyperthyroidism and ophthalmopathy. The second study also describes: Stable Graves' hyperthyroidism was defined as no progression to ophthalmopathy during 18 months of follow-up. Hyperthyroidism patients were newly diagnosed, with disease duration under 2 months, and aged 18 to 65 years. Patients with uncontrolled infections, other autoimmune diseases, pregnancy or lactation were excluded. Diagnoses relied on clinical symptoms, serum thyroxine and TRAb, thyroid ultrasound and orbital computed tomography. The first round of RT-PCR for the TCR CDR3 was performed with the HTBI primer set and the Qiagen OneStep RT-PCR kit. Most expanded thyroid clonotypes (frequency above 0.001) were also detected in blood, suggesting blood repertoires may reflect thyroid immune responses. A model built on a 13 V-J signature distinguished ophthalmopathy from stable hyperthyroidism, reaching about 89% sensitivity and under 84% specificity in cross-validation and 80%/75% in testing. In validation, progression to ophthalmopathy was predicted by the model with about 70% sensitivity and roughly 76% specificity, a median of 6.5 months before onset. To identify distinguishing TCR V-J signatures, a discovery cohort of about 95 patients was used, comprising 40 to 45 with Graves' ophthalmopathy and under 60 with stable Graves' hyperthyroidism. Whether ophthalmopathy could be predicted prospectively was tested in an independent validation cohort made up of under 20 hyperthyroidism patients plus 17 patients who later progressed to ophthalmopathy. For training and testing, the 100 or so patients in the discovery cohort were randomly divided in a 7:3 ratio. The study also compared thyroid tissue and blood T-cell repertoires from 6 or 7 Graves' hyperthyroidism patients. Once sampling was done, hyperthyroidism patients were given methimazole at a starting dose of 30 mg daily, whereas ophthalmopathy patients were given high-dose intravenous methylprednisolone. Libraries were constructed in a second round of multiplex PCR, after which size selection and purification were carried out. Libraries were sequenced paired-end with 100 bp reads on an Illumina HiSeq2000. SOAPnuke was used to process the raw data, throwing out any read that contained adapters or uncalled bases, had a mean Phred below 15, or lacked an exact constant-primer or identifier match. High-quality paired reads were merged using COPE v1.2.5, and each unique nucleotide sequence was defined as a clonotype. Clonotypes were aligned to IMGT TRBV, TRBD and TRBJ reference segments using MiTCR v1.1. Analysis was restricted to V-J combinations with a frequency above 0.0001, which covered about 99% of repertoires. The TCS score was defined as F50 (clonal expansion) divided by E x V (chaos), with BLOSUM62-based TCRdist calculated between CDR3 peptides within each V-J. Welch's t-statistics and random forest reduced 450 to 600 V-J features to about 12, which were used in a naive Bayes classifier (R e1071). No statistical method was used to set the sample size in advance, and investigators knew the group allocation. TCR Vbeta CDR3 sequencing of roughly 140 peripheral blood samples (43 ophthalmopathy, about 75 hyperthyroidism and roughly 17 progressor patients) is reported in the paper.

This clonotype was sampled from a woman aged 50 to 60 with Graves disease. Donor details come from another sample of the same person, matched by shared clones. The chain is assembled from TRBV6-2 or TRBV6-3 and TRBJ2-5, and the D gene may be TRBD1, 6 bases matching. The sample in question was peripheral blood mononuclear cells (PBMCs), obtained at new diagnosis, from a patient treated with antithyroid drugs. CDR3 region: CASSYQGNFQETQYF. The sequenced DNA: TGTGCCAGCAGTTACCAGGGGAACTTCCAAGAGACCCAGTACTTC.